The 7 T cell receptor beta chains in this list originate from one sample, sequenced in a study of blood T cell repertoires in COVID-19. The data were produced by immunoSEQ multiplex PCR, yet TCRdb's version contains in-frame clones alone and is incomplete. The sample shows under 550,000 clones, 70% to 90% of them seen only once. Material: peripheral blood. Source of these receptors: a man between 18 and 29 years old with COVID-19, enrolled during active disease.

The CDR3 DNA reads TGTGCCAGTAGTATGGAATACAGGGGACATGGCTACACCTTC. Its protein product is CASSMEYRGHGYTF. J is TRBJ1-2 and V is TRBV19, with TRBD1 identical over 7 bases. Trimming took 3 bases from V and 6 from J; bases not matched to a gene: 7. CDR3 length equals 14 residues. Germline lookup yields CDR1 LNHDA and CDR2 SQIVND (reference sequence).

This chain uses TRBV11-1 with TRBJ2-7, with unresolved D. The germline V gene has CDR1 SGHAT and CDR2 FQDESV (reference sequence). Deletions cut 4 bases from V and 0 bases from J, with 16 bases between. There are 16 residues in the CDR3. CDR3 sequence: CASSCFGFGFSYEQYF. In nucleotides, the CDR3 is TGTGCCAGCAGCTGTTTTGGTTTCGGGTTCTCCTACGAGCAGTACTTC.

V gene TRBV12-3 or TRBV12-4 combines with J gene TRBJ1-1; D is perhaps TRBD1 (5 bases). V was pared by 6 bases and J by 5 bases, with 10 bases between. The CDR3 runs 12 residues. In DNA, the CDR3 is TGTGCCAGCAGGGACGGGGGGACTGAAGCTTTCTTT. It translates to CASRDGGTEAFF.

The chain carries TRBV14 and TRBJ2-1, with 8 bases fitting TRBD2. CDR1 and CDR2 from the germline V gene are SGHDN and FVKESK. The CDR3 is 13 amino acids. The V gene end was trimmed by 5 bases and the J gene end by 9 bases; junction bases not matched to a gene: 6. CDR3 sequence (DNA): TGTGCCAGCAGCTTCTATAGCGGGATTGAGCAGTTCTTC. Protein: CASSFYSGIEQFF.

This chain links TRBV6-5 with TRBJ1-2; a weak D match, TRBD1 (5 bases). Germline V CDR1 and CDR2: MNHEY, SVGAGI. CDR3 length: 14 amino acids. V lost 10 bases to trimming and J lost 0 bases, with 15 bases between them. The DNA for the CDR3 is TGTGCCATCGTGTATGGGGGGACTAACTATGGCTACACCTTC. Its protein product is CAIVYGGTNYGYTF.

Concerning this clone itself: An end of the junction differs from the germline gene, which may be a read error. The V and J genes are TRBV7-7 and TRBJ2-7; perhaps TRBD2 as D (5 bases). The V gene's germline CDR1 is SSHAT and CDR2 FNYEAQ (reference sequence). CDR3 length: 13 amino acids. The CDR3, as DNA: TGTGCTAGCAGCTTAGCTCAGGACTCCACTCAGTACTTC. Translating it yields CASSLAQDSTQYF. The variable domain in full, with the rest retrieved from reference TRBV7-7 and TRBJ2-7, is GAGVSQSPRYKVTKRGQDVTLRCDPISSHATLYWYQQALGQGPEFLTYFNYEAQPDKSGLPSDRFSAERPEGSISTLTIQRTEQRDSAMYRCASSLAQDSTQYFGPGTRLTVT.

The J gene is TRBJ2-7, the V gene TRBV7-8; 12 bases agree with TRBD2. This CDR3 has 20 amino acids. The V gene end was trimmed by 3 bases and the J gene end by 7 bases; junction bases not matched to a gene: 22. Germline CDR1 reads SGHVS; CDR2 reads FQNEAQ. The DNA for the CDR3 is TGTGCCAGCAGCTTTGGGACTACGACTAGCGGGGGACCTCGTTTTGGGGAGCAGTACTTC. Protein product: CASSFGTTTSGGPRFGEQYF.